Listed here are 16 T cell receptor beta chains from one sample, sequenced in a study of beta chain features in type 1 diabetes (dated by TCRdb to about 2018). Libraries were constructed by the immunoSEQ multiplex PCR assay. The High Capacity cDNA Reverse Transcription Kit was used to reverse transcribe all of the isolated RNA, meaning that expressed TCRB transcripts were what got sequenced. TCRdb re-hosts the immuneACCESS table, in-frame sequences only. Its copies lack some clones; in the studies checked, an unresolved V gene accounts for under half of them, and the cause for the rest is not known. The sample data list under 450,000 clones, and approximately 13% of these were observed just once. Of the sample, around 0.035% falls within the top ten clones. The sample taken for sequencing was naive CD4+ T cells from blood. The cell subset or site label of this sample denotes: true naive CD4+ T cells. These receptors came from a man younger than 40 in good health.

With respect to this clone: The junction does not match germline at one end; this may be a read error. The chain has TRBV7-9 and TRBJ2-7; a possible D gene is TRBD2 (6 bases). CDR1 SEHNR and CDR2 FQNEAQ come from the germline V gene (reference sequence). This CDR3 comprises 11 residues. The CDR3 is CASSTTRDFFF. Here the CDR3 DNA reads TGTGCCAGCAGCACGACTAGGGACTTCTTTTTC.

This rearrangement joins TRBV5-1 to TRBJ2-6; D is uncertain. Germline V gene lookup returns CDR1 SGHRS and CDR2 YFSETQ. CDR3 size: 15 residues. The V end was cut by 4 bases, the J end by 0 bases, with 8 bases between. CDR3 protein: CASSPDVSGANVLTF. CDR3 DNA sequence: TGCGCCAGCAGCCCGGACGTCTCTGGGGCCAACGTCCTGACTTTC.

The CDR3 is CASSSLGQLQETQYF. DNA of the CDR3: TGTGCCAGCAGCTCACTGGGACAGCTCCAAGAGACCCAGTACTTC. The rearrangement joins TRBV7-2 to TRBJ2-5, with 7 positions matching TRBD1. Per germline, CDR1 SGHTA and CDR2 FQGNSA. The length of the CDR3 is 15 residues. The trim removed 4 bases at V and 1 base at J, leaving 6 bases unmatched.

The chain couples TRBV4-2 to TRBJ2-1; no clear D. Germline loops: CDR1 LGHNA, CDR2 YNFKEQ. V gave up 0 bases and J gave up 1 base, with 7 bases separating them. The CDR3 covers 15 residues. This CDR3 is CASSQDEYSYNEQFF. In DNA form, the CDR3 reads TGTGCCAGCAGCCAAGACGAGTATTCCTACAATGAGCAGTTCTTC.

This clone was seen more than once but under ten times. For the CDR3, the DNA is TGTGCCAGCAGTGAAGGACTAGTTCAGGAGACCCAGTACTTC. Its protein product is CASSEGLVQETQYF. The chain combines TRBV2 with TRBJ2-5, with D perhaps matching TRBD2 (6 bases). This CDR3 has 14 amino acids. Between the trimmed V and J ends, which lost 1 base and 5 bases, there was a span of 11 bases. Germline V gene data show CDR1 as SNHLY and CDR2 as FYNNEI. The whole variable domain, remainder taken from reference TRBV2 and TRBJ2-5, is EPEVTQTPSHQVTQMGQEVILRCVPISNHLYFYWYRQILGQKVEFLVSFYNNEISEKSEIFDDQFSVERPDGSNFTLKIRSTKLEDSAMYFCASSEGLVQETQYFGPGTRLLVL.

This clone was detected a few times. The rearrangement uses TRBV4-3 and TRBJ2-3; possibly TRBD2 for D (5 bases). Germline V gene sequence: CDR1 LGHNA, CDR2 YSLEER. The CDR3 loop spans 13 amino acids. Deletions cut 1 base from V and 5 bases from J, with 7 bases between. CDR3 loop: CASSQVGGDTQYF. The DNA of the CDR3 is TGCGCCAGCAGCCAAGTAGGAGGAGATACGCAGTATTTT.

CDR3 sequence (DNA): TGTGCCAGCACCCCAAGTCGTTGGGAGCTGTTTTTT. As protein: CASTPSRWELFF. V is TRBV6-6 and J is TRBJ2-2; D gene ambiguous. Germline lookup yields CDR1 MNHNY and CDR2 SVGAGI (reference sequence). Between the trimmed V and J ends, which lost 7 bases and 9 bases, there was a span of 12 bases. This CDR3 is 12 amino acids long.

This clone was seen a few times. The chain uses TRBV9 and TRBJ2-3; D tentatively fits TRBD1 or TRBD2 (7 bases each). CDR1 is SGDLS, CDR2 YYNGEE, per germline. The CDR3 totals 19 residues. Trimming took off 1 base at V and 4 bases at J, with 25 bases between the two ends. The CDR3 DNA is TGTGCCAGCAGCGTAAGGGGGCTGACTAGCCCGAGGGTCGCAGATACGCAGTATTTT. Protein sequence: CASSVRGLTSPRVADTQYF. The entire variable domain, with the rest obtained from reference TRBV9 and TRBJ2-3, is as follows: DSGVTQTPKHLITATGQRVTLRCSPRSGDLSVYWYQQSLDQGLQFLIQYYNGEERAKGNILERFSAQQFPDLHSELNLSSLELGDSALYFCASSVRGLTSPRVADTQYFGPGTRLTVL.

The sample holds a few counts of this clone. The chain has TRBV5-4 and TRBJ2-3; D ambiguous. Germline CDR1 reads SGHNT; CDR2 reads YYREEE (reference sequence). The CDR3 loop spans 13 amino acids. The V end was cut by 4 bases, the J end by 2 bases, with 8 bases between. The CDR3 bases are TGTGCCAGCAGCGGAGCAAACACAGATACGCAGTATTTT. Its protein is CASSGANTDTQYF.

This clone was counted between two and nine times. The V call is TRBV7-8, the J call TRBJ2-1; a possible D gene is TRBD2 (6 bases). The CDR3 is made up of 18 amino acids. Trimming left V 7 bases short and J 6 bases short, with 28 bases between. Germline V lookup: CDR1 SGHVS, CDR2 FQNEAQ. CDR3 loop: CASTSRWPSAGRVNEQFF. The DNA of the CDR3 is TGTGCCAGCACCTCGCGCTGGCCCTCAGCGGGCCGAGTCAATGAGCAGTTCTTC.

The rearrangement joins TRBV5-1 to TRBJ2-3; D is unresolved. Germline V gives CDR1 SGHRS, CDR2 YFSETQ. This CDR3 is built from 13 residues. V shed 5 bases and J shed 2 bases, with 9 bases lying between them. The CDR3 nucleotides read TGCGCCAGCAGAGTATCTTTCACAGATACGCAGTATTTT. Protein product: CASRVSFTDTQYF. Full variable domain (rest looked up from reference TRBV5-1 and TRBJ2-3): KAGVTQTPRYLIKTRGQQVTLSCSPISGHRSVSWYQQTPGQGLQFLFEYFSETQRNKGNFPGRFSGRQFSNSRSEMNVSTLELGDSALYLCASRVSFTDTQYFGPGTRLTVL.

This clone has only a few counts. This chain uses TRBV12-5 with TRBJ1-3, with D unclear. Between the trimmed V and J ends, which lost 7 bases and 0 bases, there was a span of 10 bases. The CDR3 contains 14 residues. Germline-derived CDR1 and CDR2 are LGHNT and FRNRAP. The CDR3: CASALDLSGNTIYF. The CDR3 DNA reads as TGTGCTAGTGCCCTGGACCTCTCTGGAAACACCATATATTTT.

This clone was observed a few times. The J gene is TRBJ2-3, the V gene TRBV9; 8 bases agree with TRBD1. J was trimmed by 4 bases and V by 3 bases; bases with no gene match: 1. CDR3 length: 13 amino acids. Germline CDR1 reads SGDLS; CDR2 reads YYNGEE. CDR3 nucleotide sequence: TGTGCCAGCAGCGCGGACAGGGCAGATACGCAGTATTTT. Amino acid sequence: CASSADRADTQYF. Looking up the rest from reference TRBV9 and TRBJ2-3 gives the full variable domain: DSGVTQTPKHLITATGQRVTLRCSPRSGDLSVYWYQQSLDQGLQFLIQYYNGEERAKGNILERFSAQQFPDLHSELNLSSLELGDSALYFCASSADRADTQYFGPGTRLTVL.

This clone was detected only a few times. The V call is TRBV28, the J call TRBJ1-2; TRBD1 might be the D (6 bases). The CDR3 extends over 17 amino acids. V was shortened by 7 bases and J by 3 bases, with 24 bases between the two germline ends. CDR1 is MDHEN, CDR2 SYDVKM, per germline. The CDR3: CASNPRWGHINYYGYTF. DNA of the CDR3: TGTGCCAGCAACCCTAGATGGGGACACATTAATTACTATGGCTACACCTTC.

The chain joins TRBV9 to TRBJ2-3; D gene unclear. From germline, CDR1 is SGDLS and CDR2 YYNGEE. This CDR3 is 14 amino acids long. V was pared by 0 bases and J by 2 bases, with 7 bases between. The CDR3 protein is CASSVGMITDTQYF. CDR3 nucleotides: TGTGCCAGCAGCGTAGGAATGATCACAGATACGCAGTATTTT.

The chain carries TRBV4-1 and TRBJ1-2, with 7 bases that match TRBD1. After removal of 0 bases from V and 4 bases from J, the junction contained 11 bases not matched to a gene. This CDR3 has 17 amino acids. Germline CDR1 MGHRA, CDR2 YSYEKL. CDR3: CASSQDGGDRVAYGYTF. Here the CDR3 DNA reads TGCGCCAGCAGCCAAGATGGGGGTGACAGGGTAGCCTATGGCTACACCTTC.